This TCR beta chain was captured in a study of T cells after yellow fever vaccination. Study outcomes and limitations: Post-booster reappearance was seen for most primary-vaccination clones (about 95% CD4, around 88% CD8).

UMIs and a universal primer site were added when TCR cDNA was made by 5'RACE template switching. Using its own MiXCR run on the 5' RACE reads, TCRdb lists one record per CDR3 protein. Of approximately 120,000 distinct CDR3 sequences in the sample, approximately 7% were seen once. At least ten counts were recorded for this clonotype. Its target is unknown. CDR3 length: 12 residues. V lost 5 bases, J lost 8 bases, and 12 bases lay in between. Sequenced here: CD4+ T cells sorted from PBMCs, sampled about 10 days after the first yellow fever vaccination. The chain combines TRBV12-3 or TRBV12-4 with TRBJ1-2; D unclear. The clonotype originates from a man younger than 30 who received the YFV17D yellow fever vaccine. This chain's CDR3 is CASSTTNKGYTF. The CDR3 DNA reads TGTGCCAGCAGTACGACTAATAAAGGCTACACCTTC.